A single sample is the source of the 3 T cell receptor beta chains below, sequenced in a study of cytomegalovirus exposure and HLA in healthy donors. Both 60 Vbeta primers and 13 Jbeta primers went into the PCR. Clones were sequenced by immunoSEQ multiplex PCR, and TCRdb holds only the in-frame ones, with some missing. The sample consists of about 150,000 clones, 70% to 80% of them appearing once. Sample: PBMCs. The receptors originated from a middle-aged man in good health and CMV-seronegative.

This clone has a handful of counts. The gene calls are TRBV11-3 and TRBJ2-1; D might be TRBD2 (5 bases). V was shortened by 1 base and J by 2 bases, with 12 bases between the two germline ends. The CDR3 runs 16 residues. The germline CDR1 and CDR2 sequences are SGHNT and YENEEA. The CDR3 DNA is TGTGCCAGCAGCTTAGTAGGCGGGCTAGCCTACAATGAGCAGTTCTTC. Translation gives CASSLVGGLAYNEQFF.

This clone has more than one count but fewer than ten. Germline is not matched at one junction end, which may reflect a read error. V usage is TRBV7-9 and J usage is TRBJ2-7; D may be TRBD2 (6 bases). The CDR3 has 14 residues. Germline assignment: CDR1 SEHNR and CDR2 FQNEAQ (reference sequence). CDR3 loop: CSSSHKGGLLVQYF. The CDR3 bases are TGTTCCAGCAGCCACAAGGGAGGACTATTGGTGCAGTACTTC.

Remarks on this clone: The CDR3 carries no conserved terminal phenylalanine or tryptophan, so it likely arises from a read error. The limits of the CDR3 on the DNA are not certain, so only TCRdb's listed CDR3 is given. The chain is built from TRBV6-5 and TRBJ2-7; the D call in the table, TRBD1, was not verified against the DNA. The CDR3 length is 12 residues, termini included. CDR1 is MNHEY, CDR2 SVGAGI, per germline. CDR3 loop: CASSPTGTGHIL.